Shown below are 6 T cell receptor beta chains from a single sample sequenced in a study of technical replicates of blood from several donors. The table came from immunoSEQ multiplex PCR; TCRdb's copy has only in-frame clones and leaves some out. The sample lists about 71,000 clones, approximately 97% occurring once. The sequenced material came from T cells isolated from PBMCs. These receptors were collected from a human donor in good health.

The chain couples TRBV5-1 to TRBJ1-2, with D possibly TRBD1 on 5 matching bases. The CDR3 has 14 residues. Germline-derived CDR1 and CDR2 are SGHRS and YFSETQ. The germline V and J ends were trimmed by 5 bases and 2 bases, with 13 bases remaining between them. CDR3 sequence (DNA): TGCGCCAGCAGGTTGTTGTGGGGCAACTATGGCTACACCTTC. The encoded protein is CASRLLWGNYGYTF.

V and J are TRBV25-1 and TRBJ1-2; D gene ambiguous. Germline V gene lookup returns CDR1 MGHDK and CDR2 SYGVNS. The CDR3 extends over 12 amino acids. Trimming pared 3 bases from V and 3 bases from J, leaving 5 bases between. CDR3 in DNA: TGTGCCAGCAGTGAGGGCTACTATGGCTACACCTTC. Amino acid sequence: CASSEGYYGYTF.

J is TRBJ2-1 and V is TRBV5-6, with TRBD2 matching over 7 bases. The CDR3 runs to 13 residues. The germline gives CDR1 SGHDT, CDR2 YYEEEE. J gave up 9 bases and V 4 bases, and 7 bases lay outside the gene matches. CDR3 nucleotide sequence: TGTGCCAGCAGCCTCGGGACTATCATTGAGCAGTTCTTC. It codes for CASSLGTIIEQFF.

This sequence joins TRBV28 and TRBJ1-2; unclear D gene. Per germline, CDR1 MDHEN and CDR2 SYDVKM. The CDR3 consists of 11 residues. Trimming cost V 5 bases and J 3 bases, with 4 bases left between them. The CDR3 DNA is TGTGCCAGCAGTCCGGACTATGGCTACACCTTC. This sequence encodes CASSPDYGYTF.

The chain is built from TRBV5-1 and TRBJ1-6; D perhaps matches TRBD1 (6 bases). V was cut by 4 bases and J by 7 bases, with 12 bases left in between. In germline, CDR1 is SGHRS, CDR2 YFSETQ. This CDR3 comprises 14 residues. The CDR3 spells CASSPMDSNSPLHF. CDR3 DNA: TGCGCCAGCAGCCCCATGGACAGCAATTCACCCCTCCACTTT.

The chain is built from TRBV9 and TRBJ1-2; 11 bases align to TRBD1. This CDR3 is built from 16 residues. J gave up 8 bases and V 1 base, and 10 bases lay outside the gene matches. Germline CDR1 reads SGDLS; CDR2 reads YYNGEE. The CDR3 DNA reads as TGTGCCAGCAGCGTATCATCCGGGACAGGGGGTCAAGGCTACACCTTC. This sequence encodes CASSVSSGTGGQGYTF.